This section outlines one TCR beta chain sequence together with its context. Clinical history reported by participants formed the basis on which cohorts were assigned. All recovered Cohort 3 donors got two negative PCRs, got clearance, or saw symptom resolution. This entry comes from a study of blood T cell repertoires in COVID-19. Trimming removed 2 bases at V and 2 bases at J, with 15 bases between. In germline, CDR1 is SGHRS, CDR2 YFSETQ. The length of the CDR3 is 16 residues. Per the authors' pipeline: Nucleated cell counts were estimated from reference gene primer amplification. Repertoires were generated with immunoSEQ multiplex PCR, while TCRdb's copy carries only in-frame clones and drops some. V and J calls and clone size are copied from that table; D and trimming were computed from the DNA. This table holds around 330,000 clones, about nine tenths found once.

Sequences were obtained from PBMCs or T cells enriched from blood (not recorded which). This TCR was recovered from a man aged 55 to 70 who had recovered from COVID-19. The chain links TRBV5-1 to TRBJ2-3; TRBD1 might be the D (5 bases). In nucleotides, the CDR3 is TGCGCCAGCAGCTTCTCCAGGGTCAAAGACACAGATACGCAGTATTTT. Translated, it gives CASSFSRVKDTDTQYF.